The T cell receptor beta chain under discussion was sequenced for a study of regulatory T cells in long-lasting Graves disease. Study conclusions and caveats: Authors noted too few samples as a limitation.

About this clonotype itself: The antigen is not known.

This sample's time point: persistent/refractory GD, antithyroid drugs over 5 years with positive TRAb. Scientists built the TCR library using RNA that was extracted from PBMCs. Researchers made TCR beta libraries by using iRepertoire HTBI primers and running Arm-PCR on CDR3 regions. A single record per CDR3 protein comes from TCRdb applying MiXCR to the multiplex PCR reads. The top ten hold roughly 30% of the sample, which has about 420,000 distinct CDR3 sequences, roughly a quarter seen once. The clonotype originates from a female donor with Graves disease. Sequenced here: peripheral blood mononuclear cells (PBMCs), sampled when the disease was refractory, from a patient treated with antithyroid drugs.

CDR3 protein: CASSQYSTYEQYF. The CDR3 nucleotides are TGTGCCAGCAGCCAATATTCGACCTACGAGCAGTACTTC. The genes are TRBV14 and TRBJ2-7; D is undetermined. V lost 2 bases, J lost 2 bases, and 7 bases lay in between. CDR3 size: 13 residues. Germline V gene data show CDR1 as SGHDN and CDR2 as FVKESK.